The source of this T cell receptor beta chain is a study of cytotoxic CD8 clonotypes in ibrutinib-treated CLL (dated by TCRdb to about 2021). Study-level background: The cohort was composed of some ten relapsed/refractory and fewer than 16 treatment-naive patients; IGHV unmutated status was identified in 17 patients. Longitudinal samples were obtainable from about 30% of the roughly 90 participants in the trial. Every remission and progressive disease sample was obtained while ibrutinib was still being received by the patients. Response samples were taken after a median of roughly 12 months on treatment, ranging from roughly 6 to 36 months. Partial responses were observed in around 25 patients and complete responses in 2; after a median follow-up of 68 months, remission was maintained in 14 patients and progression was observed in approximately 12. On average, each sample had hundreds of thousands of productive templates and tens of thousands of productive rearrangements. Cryopreserved peripheral blood mononuclear cells were collected before treatment, at response, and at either disease progression or sustained remission.

In regard to this clone: The target of this receptor is not known. It has no much larger one-base neighbor in the sample; base qualities were not kept.

The sample's time point, from its label and the paper: progressive disease on ibrutinib. For TCR beta library preparation, about 2.1 micrograms of genomic DNA were extracted from the cryopreserved PBMCs. Longitudinal blood samples from CLL patients on ibrutinib monotherapy underwent high-throughput TCR beta sequencing. The patients took part in an open-label, single-center phase 2 trial of ibrutinib monotherapy. The paper's findings and limits, for the study overall: Clonality rose at ibrutinib response, remained stable during sustained remission, and dropped back toward baseline at progression. At baseline, clonality was higher than in age-matched healthy donors and showed a strong correlation with circulating CD8+ T-cell counts. Lymph node repertoires were not examined, and the timing of sampling was not matched between patients in sustained remission and those whose disease progressed. Public clonotypes were rare and either shrank or stayed stable during treatment, and the rise in clonality at ibrutinib response reflected expansion of private clonotypes.

Each clonotype received, on average, about 10x coverage in deep resolution sequencing performed on a MiSeq, where the target depth lay between 1 in 1 million and 1 in 200,000 T cells. The immunoSEQ hsTCRB Kit was used to generate the TCR beta libraries. In the source study's methods: ImmunoSEQ Data Assistant and ImmunoSEQ Analyzer were used for data analysis, and V, D and J genes were assigned according to IMGT definitions. Clonality was computed as one minus normalized Shannon entropy of productive rearrangement frequencies, ranging from 0 to 1. Only overrepresented clonotypes making up at least 0.05% of each patient's repertoire were included in the public clonotype analysis. Repertoires from approximately 13 age-matched healthy donors in immuneACCESS were used as clonality controls. TCRdb took over this immuneACCESS table, retaining in-frame rearrangements with V and J assigned. Such tables are incomplete; in checked studies, under half of the missing clones stem from an unresolved V gene, and the remainder is unexplained. The V and J calls and clone size come from that table; D and trimming were worked out from the DNA. For this sample there are about 300,000 clones; approximately 76% appear just once. 5.6% of the sample belongs to the ten largest clones.

Including cysteine and phenylalanine, the CDR3 has 13 amino acids. Only the CDR3 portion is preserved as DNA: 39 bases, with reading frame beginning at the first base. The trim is 2 bases for V and 5 bases for J, with a gap of 9 bases between the germline ends. The germline V gene encodes CDR1 MNHEY and CDR2 SVGAGI. The chain links TRBV6-5 with TRBJ2-5; the D gene could be either TRBD1 or TRBD2, each agreeing at 5 bases. The clonotype was recovered from a human donor with chronic lymphocytic leukemia. This sample comprised PBMCs, obtained at disease progression, from a patient treated with ibrutinib. DNA sequence: TGTGCCAGCAGTTACGGGGGTAGGGAGACCCAGTACTTC. It is translated as CASSYGGRETQYF.